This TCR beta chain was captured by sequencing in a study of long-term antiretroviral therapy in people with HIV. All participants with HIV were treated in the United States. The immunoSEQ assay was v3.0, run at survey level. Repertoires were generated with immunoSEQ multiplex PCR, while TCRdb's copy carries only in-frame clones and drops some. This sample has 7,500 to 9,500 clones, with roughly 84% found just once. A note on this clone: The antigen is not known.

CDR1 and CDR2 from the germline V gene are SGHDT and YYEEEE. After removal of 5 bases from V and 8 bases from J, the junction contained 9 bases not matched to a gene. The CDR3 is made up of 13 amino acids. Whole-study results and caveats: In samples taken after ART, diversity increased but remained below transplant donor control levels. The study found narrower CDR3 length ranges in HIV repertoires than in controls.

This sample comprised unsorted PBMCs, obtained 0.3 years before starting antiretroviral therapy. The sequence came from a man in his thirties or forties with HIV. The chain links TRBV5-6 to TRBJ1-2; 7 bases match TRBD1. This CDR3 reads CASRTDRAGGYTF. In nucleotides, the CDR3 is TGTGCCAGCAGGACTGACAGGGCGGGAGGCTACACCTTC.